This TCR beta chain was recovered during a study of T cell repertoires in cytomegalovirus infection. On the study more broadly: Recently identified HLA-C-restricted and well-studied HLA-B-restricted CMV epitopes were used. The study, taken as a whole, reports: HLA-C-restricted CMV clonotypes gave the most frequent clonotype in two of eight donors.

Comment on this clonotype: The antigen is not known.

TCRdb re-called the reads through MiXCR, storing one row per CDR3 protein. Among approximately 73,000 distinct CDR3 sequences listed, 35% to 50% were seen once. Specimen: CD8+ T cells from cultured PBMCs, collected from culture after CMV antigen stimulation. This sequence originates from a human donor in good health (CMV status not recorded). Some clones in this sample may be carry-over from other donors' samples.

DNA for the CDR3: TGTGCCAGCTCCCTAACAGGGGGCGCGGGAGAGCCCCAGCATTTT. Protein: CASSLTGGAGEPQHF. This sequence joins TRBV18 and TRBJ1-5, with 9 nucleotides matching TRBD1. V dropped 6 bases and J dropped 8; count of bases not matched to a gene: 11. CDR1 and CDR2 from the germline V gene are KGHSH and LQKENI. The CDR3 is 15 residues long. Full variable domain (outside the CDR3, taken from reference TRBV18 and TRBJ1-5): NAGVMQNPRHLVRRRGQEARLRCSPMKGHSHVYWYRQLPEEGLKFMVYLQKENIIDESGMPKERFSAEFPKEGPSILRIQQVVRGDSAAYFCASSLTGGAGEPQHFGDGTRLSIL.